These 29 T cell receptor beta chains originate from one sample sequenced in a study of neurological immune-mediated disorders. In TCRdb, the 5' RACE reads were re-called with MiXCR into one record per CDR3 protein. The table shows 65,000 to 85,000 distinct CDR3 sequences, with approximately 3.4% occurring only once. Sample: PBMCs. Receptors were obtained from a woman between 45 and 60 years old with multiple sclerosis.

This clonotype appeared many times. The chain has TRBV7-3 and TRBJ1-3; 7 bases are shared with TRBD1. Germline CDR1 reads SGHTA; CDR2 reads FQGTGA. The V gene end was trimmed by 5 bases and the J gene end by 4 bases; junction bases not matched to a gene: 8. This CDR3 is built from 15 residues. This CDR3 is CASSPQGSTGNTIYF. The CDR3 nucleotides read TGTGCCAGCAGCCCACAGGGGTCGACAGGAAACACCATATATTTT.

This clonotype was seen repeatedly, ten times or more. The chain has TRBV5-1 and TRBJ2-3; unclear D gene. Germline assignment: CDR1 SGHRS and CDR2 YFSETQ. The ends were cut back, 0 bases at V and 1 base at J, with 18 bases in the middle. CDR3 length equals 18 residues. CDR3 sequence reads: CASSLGAGRIVGTDTQYF. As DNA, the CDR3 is TGCGCCAGCAGCTTGGGGGCTGGCAGGATAGTAGGCACAGATACGCAGTATTTT.

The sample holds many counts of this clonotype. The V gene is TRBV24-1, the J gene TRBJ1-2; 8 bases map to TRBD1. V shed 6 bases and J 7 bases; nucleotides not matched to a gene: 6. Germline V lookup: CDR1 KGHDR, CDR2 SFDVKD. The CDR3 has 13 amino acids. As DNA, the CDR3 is TGTGCCACCAGTCTGGCAGGGGGCCTTGGCTACACCTTC. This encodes CATSLAGGLGYTF.

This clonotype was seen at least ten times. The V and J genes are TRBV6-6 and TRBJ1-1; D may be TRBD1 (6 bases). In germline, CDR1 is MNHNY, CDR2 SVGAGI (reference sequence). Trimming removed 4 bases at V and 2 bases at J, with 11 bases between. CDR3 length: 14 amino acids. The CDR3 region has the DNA TGTGCCAGCAGTTGGGGGCGTCAAAACACTGAAGCTTTCTTT. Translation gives CASSWGRQNTEAFF.

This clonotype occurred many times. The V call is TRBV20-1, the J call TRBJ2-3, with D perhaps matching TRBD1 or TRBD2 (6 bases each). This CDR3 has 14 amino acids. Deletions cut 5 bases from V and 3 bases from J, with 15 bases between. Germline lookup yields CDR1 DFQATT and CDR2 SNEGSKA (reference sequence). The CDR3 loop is CSAPRGGRTDTQYF. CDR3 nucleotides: TGCAGTGCTCCGCGAGGGGGGAGGACAGATACGCAGTATTTT.

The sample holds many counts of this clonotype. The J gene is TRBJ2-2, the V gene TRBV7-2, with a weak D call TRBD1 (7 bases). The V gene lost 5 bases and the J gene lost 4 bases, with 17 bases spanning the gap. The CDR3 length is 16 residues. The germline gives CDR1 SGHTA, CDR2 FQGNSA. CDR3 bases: TGTGCCAGCAGCCCTCAGGGGGGACGGTCCACCGGGGAGCTGTTTTTT. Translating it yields CASSPQGGRSTGELFF. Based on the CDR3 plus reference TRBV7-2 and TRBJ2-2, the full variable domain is GAGVSQSPSNKVTEKGKDVELRCDPISGHTALYWYRQSLGQGLEFLIYFQGNSAPDKSGLPSDRFSAERTGGSVSTLTIQRTQQEDSAVYLCASSPQGGRSTGELFFGEGSRLTVL.

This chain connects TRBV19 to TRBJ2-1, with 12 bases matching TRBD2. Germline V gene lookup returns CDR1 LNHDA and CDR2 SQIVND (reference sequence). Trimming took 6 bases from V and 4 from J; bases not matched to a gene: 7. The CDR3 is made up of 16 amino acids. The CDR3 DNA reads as TGTGCCAGTAGGGTTCTAGCGGGAGGGCCTTACAATGAGCAGTTCTTC. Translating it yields CASRVLAGGPYNEQFF.

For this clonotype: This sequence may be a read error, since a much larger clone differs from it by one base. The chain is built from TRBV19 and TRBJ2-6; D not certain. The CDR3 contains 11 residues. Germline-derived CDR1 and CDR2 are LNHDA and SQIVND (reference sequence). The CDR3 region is CDSSQGTVLTF. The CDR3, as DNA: TGTGACAGTAGCCAAGGTACCGTCCTGACTTTC.

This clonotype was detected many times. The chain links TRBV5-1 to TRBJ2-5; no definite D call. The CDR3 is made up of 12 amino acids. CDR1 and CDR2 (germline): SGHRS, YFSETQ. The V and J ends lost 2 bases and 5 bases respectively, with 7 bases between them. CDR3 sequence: CASSLRLETQYF. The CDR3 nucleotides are TGCGCCAGCAGCTTACGTCTTGAGACCCAGTACTTC. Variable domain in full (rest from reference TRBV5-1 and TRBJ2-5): KAGVTQTPRYLIKTRGQQVTLSCSPISGHRSVSWYQQTPGQGLQFLFEYFSETQRNKGNFPGRFSGRQFSNSRSEMNVSTLELGDSALYLCASSLRLETQYFGPGTRLLVL.

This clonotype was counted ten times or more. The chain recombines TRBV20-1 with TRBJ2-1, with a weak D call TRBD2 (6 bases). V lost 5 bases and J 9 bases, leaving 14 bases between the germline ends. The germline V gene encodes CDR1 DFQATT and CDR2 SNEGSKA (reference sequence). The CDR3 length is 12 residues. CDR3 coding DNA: TGCAGTGCTTCGACGGTCGGGGGTGAGCAGTTCTTC. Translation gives CSASTVGGEQFF.

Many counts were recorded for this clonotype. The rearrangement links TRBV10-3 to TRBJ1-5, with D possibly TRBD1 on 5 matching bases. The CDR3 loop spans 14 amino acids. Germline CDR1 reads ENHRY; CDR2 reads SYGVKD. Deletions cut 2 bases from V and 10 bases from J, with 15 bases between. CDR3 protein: CAISEGGTDEPQHF. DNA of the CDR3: TGTGCCATCAGTGAGGGGGGGACGGATGAACCCCAGCATTTT.

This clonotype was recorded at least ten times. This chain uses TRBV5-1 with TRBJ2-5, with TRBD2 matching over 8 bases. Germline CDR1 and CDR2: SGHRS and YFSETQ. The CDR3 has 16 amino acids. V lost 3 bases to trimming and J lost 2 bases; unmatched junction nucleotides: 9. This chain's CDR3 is CASSSGLAATQETQYF. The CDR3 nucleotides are TGCGCCAGCAGCTCAGGACTAGCCGCGACTCAAGAGACCCAGTACTTC. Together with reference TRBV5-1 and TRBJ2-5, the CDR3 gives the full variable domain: KAGVTQTPRYLIKTRGQQVTLSCSPISGHRSVSWYQQTPGQGLQFLFEYFSETQRNKGNFPGRFSGRQFSNSRSEMNVSTLELGDSALYLCASSSGLAATQETQYFGPGTRLLVL.

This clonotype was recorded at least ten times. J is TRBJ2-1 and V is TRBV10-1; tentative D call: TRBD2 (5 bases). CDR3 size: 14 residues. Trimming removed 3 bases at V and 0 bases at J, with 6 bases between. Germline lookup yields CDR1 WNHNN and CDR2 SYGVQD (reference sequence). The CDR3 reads CASSDGLSYNEQFF. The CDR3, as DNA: TGCGCCAGCAGTGACGGACTCTCCTACAATGAGCAGTTCTTC.

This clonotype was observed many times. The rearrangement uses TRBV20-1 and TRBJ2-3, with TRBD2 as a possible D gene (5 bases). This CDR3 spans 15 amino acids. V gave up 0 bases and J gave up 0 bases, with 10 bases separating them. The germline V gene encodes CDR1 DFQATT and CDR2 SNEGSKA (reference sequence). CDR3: CSARDPRGSTDTQYF. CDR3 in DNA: TGCAGTGCTAGAGACCCCCGAGGGAGCACAGATACGCAGTATTTT.

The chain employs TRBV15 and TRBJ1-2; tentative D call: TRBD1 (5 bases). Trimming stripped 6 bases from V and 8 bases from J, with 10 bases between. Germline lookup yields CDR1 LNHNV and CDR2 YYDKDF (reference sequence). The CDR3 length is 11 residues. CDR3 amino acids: CATRDIQGYTF. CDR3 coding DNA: TGTGCCACCAGGGACATCCAGGGCTACACCTTC.

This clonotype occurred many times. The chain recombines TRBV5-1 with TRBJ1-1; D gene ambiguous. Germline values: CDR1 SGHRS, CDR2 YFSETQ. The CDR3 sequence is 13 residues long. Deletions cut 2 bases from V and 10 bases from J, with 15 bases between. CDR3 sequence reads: CASSLRSGEGAFF. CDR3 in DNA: TGCGCCAGCAGCTTACGCTCAGGAGAGGGAGCTTTCTTT.

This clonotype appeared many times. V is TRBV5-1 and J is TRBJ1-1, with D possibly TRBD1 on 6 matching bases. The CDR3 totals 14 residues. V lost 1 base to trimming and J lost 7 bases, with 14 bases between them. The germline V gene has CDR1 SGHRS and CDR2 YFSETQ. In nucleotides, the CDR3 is TGCGCCAGCAGCTTGAGACCCGGGACAAGTGAAGCTTTCTTT. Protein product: CASSLRPGTSEAFF.

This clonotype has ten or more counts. CDR3 loop: CASRTGPTNTGELFF. CDR3 coding DNA: TGTGCCAGCAGAACGGGACCCACGAACACCGGGGAGCTGTTTTTT. The chain carries TRBV7-2 and TRBJ2-2, with D perhaps given as TRBD1 or TRBD2 (5 bases each). V gave up 6 bases and J gave up 0 bases, with 11 bases separating them. The CDR3 loop spans 15 amino acids. CDR1 SGHTA and CDR2 FQGNSA come from the germline V gene. Looking up the rest from reference TRBV7-2 and TRBJ2-2 gives the full variable domain: GAGVSQSPSNKVTEKGKDVELRCDPISGHTALYWYRQSLGQGLEFLIYFQGNSAPDKSGLPSDRFSAERTGGSVSTLTIQRTQQEDSAVYLCASRTGPTNTGELFFGEGSRLTVL.

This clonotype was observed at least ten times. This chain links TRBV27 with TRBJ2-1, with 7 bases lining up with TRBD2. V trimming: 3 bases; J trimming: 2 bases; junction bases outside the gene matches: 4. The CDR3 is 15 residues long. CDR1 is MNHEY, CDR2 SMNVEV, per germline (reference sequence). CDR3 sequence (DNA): TGTGCCAGCAGTTTCGGCGGGAGCGCCTACAATGAGCAGTTCTTC. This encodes CASSFGGSAYNEQFF.

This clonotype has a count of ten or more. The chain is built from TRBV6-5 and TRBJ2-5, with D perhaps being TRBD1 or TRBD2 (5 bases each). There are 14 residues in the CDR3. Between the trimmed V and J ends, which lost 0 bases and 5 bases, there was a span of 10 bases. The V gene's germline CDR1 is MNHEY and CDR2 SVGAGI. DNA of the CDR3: TGTGCCAGCAGTTACTCGGTCAGGGAGGAGACCCAGTACTTC. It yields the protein CASSYSVREETQYF.

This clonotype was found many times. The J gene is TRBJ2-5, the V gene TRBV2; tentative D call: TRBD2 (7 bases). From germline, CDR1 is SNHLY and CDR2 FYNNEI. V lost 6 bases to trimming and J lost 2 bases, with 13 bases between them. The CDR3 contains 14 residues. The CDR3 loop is CASRFGGPQETQYF. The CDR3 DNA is TGTGCCAGCAGATTCGGGGGGCCTCAAGAGACCCAGTACTTC.

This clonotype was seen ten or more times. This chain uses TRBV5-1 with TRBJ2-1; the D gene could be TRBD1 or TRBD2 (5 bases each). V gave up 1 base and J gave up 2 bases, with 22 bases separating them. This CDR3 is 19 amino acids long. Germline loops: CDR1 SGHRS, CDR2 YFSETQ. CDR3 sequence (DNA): TGCGCCAGCAGCTTGCCCTTGCGGAATTCCGGGACGGCCTACAATGAGCAGTTCTTC. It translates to CASSLPLRNSGTAYNEQFF.

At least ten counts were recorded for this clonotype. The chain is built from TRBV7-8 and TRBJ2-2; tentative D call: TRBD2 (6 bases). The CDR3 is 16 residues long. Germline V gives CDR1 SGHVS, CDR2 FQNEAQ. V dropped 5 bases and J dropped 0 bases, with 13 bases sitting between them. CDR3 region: CASSALAAANTGELFF. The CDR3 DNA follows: TGTGCCAGCAGCGCCTTAGCGGCCGCGAACACCGGGGAGCTGTTTTTT.

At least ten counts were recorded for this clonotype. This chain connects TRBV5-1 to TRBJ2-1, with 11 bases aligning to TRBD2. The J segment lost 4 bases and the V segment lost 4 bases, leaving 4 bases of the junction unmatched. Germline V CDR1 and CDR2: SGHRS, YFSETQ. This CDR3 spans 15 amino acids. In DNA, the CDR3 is TGCGCCAGCAGCGCAAGGACTAGCGGGTACAATGAGCAGTTCTTC. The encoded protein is CASSARTSGYNEQFF. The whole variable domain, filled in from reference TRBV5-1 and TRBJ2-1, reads KAGVTQTPRYLIKTRGQQVTLSCSPISGHRSVSWYQQTPGQGLQFLFEYFSETQRNKGNFPGRFSGRQFSNSRSEMNVSTLELGDSALYLCASSARTSGYNEQFFGPGTRLTVL.

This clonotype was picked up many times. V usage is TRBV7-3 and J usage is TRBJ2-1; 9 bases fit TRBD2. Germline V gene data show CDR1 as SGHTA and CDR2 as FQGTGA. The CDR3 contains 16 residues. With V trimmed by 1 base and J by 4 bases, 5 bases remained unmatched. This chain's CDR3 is CASSLRLAGPYNEQFF. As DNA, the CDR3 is TGTGCCAGCAGCTTAAGGCTAGCGGGACCTTACAATGAGCAGTTCTTC.

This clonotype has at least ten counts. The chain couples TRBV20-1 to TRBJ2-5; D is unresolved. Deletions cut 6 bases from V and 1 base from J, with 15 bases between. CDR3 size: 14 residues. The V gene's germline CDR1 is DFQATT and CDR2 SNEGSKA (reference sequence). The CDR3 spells CSAFDTLPQETQYF. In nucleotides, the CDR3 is TGCAGTGCCTTCGACACTCTACCCCAAGAGACCCAGTACTTC.

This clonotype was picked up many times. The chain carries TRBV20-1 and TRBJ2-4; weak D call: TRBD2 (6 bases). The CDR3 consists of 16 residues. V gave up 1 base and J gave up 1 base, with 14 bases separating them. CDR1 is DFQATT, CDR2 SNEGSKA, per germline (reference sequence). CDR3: CSARGGRDAAKNIQYF. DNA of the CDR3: TGCAGTGCTAGAGGAGGGCGGGATGCGGCCAAAAACATTCAGTACTTC.

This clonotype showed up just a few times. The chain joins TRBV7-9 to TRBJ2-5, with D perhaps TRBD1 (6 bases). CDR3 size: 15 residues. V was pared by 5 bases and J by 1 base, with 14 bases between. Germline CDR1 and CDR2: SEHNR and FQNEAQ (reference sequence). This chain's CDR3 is CASSINRVGQETQYF. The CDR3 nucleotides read TGTGCCAGCAGCATCAACAGGGTCGGCCAAGAGACCCAGTACTTC.

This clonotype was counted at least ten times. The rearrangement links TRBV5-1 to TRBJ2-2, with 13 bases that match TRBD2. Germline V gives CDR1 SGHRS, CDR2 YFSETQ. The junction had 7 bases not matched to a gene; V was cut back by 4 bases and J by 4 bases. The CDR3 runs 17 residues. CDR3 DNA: TGCGCCAGCAGCAAAAGGACTAGCGGGGGTGTCACCGGGGAGCTGTTTTTT. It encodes CASSKRTSGGVTGELFF.